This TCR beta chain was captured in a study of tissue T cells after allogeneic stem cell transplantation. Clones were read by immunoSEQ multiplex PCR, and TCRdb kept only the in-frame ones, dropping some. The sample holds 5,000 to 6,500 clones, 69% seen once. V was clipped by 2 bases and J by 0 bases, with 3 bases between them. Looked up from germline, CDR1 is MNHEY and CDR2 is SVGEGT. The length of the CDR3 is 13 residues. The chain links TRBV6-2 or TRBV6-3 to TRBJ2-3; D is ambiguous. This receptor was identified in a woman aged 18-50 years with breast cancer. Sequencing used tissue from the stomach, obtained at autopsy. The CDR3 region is CASSYRSTDTQYF. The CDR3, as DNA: TGTGCCAGCAGTTACAGGAGCACAGATACGCAGTATTTT.